This T cell receptor (beta chain) was identified in a study of T cell clusters in autoimmune cytopenias. Study in general: Healthy donor controls had a mean age of about 50 years and median age of around 59 years.

Each sample's input was 200 to 250 ng genomic DNA, some 38,000 genome equivalents. Broader study findings: Clustering suggested that physiological T cell clusters were missing in primary autoimmune cytopenia patients.

Looked up from germline, CDR1 is MGHDK and CDR2 is SYGVNS. CDR3 size: 15 residues. About this clonotype itself: The target antigen is unknown.

TRB was amplified by touch-down multiplex PCR, primer pools A and B combined. TCRdb reprocessed the multiplex PCR reads and reports one entry per CDR3 protein, with no DNA. Its listing shows 650 to 750 distinct CDR3 sequences. This sample was shared with a second study, whose subject was T cell repertoires in aging, cancer and after chemotherapy.

V is TRBV25-1 and J is TRBJ2-2. The clonotype was recovered from a human donor in good health. The specimen sequenced was peripheral blood. CDR3 sequence reads: CASSSQTADTGELFF.